This TCR beta chain was captured by sequencing in a study of blood T cell repertoires in COVID-19. Study overall: Samples taken during acute and convalescent COVID-19 were collected in the United States, Italy and Spain. Sources were T cells, B-cell-depleted T cells, or PBMCs; the material itself was cDNA or gDNA.

Data came from immunoSEQ multiplex PCR; TCRdb stores just in-frame clones and leaves some out. Of 200,000 to 250,000 clones in the sample, 88% are singletons; the top ten hold roughly 2.7%. Participants were aged 18 to 89 years, lived in over 20 US areas, and enrolled virtually. Recovered participants had two consecutive negative NP/OP PCR tests, healthcare professional clearance, or symptom resolution. The germline V and J ends were trimmed by 3 bases and 8 bases, with 23 bases remaining between them. Germline CDR1 reads SGHNT; CDR2 reads YYREEE (reference sequence). The CDR3 loop spans 16 amino acids.

The sequencing sample was made of PBMCs or T cells enriched from blood (not recorded which). The gene calls are TRBV5-4 and TRBJ1-2; D not certain. The sequence was obtained from a woman between 25 and 40 years old who had recovered from COVID-19. The CDR3 loop reads CASSSLLEGSGLGYTF. CDR3 nucleotide sequence: TGTGCCAGCAGCTCCCTTTTGGAAGGCAGCGGGTTAGGCTACACCTTC.